This TCR beta chain was captured by sequencing in a study of blood T cells in healthy people across ages. V dropped 5 bases and J dropped 5 bases, with 15 bases sitting between them. The CDR3 covers 13 residues. The germline CDR1 and CDR2 sequences are DFQATT and SNEGSKA (reference sequence). A J-beta primer mix and a sample-barcoded 5' primer were used in a second PCR of roughly 6 to 11 cycles. In TCRdb, the 5' RACE reads were re-called with MiXCR into one record per CDR3 protein. This table holds around 1,000,000 distinct CDR3 sequences, around 27% found once. In addition, the sample was reused for a study of T cells of mothers and their children. That paper states: Similar thymic selection effects on TCR recombination output appear in pairs, both related and unrelated.

The rearrangement uses TRBV20-1 and TRBJ1-1; weak D call: TRBD1 (5 bases). The sequenced sample was blood. This clonotype was obtained from a girl aged 2-9 years in good health. The CDR3 region is CSAAREVMTEAFF. The CDR3 region has the DNA TGCAGTGCTGCCAGGGAGGTAATGACTGAAGCTTTCTTT.